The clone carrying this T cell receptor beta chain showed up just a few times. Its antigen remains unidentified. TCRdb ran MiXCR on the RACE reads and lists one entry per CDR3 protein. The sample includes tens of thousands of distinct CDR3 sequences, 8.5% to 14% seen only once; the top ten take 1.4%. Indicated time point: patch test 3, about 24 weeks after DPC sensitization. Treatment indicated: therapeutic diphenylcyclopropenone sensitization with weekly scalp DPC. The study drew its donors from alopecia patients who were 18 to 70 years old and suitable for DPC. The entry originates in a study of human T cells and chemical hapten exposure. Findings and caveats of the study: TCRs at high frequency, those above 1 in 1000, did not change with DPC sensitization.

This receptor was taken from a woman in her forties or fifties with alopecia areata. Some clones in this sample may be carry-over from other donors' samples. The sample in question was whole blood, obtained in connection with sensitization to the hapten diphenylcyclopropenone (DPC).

CDR3 sequence reads: CASSPSNSPLHF. In nucleotides, the CDR3 is TGTGCCAGCAGCCCCTCGAATTCACCCCTCCACTTT. The chain carries TRBV9 and TRBJ1-6; D is unclear. V was clipped by 4 bases and J by 7 bases, with 6 bases between them. From germline, CDR1 is SGDLS and CDR2 YYNGEE. The CDR3 loop spans 12 amino acids.